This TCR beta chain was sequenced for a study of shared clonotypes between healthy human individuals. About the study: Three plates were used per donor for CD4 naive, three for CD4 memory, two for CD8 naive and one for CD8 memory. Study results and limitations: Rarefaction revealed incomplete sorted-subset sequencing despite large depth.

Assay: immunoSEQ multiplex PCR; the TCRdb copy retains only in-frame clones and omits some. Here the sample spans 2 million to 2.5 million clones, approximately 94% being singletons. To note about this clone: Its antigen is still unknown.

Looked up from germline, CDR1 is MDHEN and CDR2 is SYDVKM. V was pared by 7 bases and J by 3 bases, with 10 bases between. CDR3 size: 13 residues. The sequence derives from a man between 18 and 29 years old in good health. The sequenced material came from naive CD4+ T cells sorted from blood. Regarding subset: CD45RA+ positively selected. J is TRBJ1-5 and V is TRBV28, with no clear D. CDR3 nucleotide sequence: TGTGCCAGCAAGCGGGGTCACAATCAGCCCCAGCATTTT. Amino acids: CASKRGHNQPQHF.